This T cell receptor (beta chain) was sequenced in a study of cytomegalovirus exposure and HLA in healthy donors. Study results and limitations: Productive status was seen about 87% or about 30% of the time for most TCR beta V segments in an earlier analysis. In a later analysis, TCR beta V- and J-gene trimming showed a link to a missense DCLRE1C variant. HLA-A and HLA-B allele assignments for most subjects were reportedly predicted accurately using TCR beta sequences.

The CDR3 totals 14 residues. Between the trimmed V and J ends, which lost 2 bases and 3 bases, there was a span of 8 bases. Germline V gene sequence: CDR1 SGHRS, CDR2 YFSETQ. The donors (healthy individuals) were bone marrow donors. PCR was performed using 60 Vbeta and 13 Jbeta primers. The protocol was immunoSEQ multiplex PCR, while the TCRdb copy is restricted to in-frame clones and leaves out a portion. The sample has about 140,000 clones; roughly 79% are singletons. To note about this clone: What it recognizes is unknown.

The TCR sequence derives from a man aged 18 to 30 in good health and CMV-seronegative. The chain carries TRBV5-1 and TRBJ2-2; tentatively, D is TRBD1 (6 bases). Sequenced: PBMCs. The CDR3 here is CASSFRTDTGELFF. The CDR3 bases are TGCGCCAGCAGCTTCAGGACAGACACCGGGGAGCTGTTTTTT.